This T cell receptor (beta chain) appears in the sequencing data of a study of T cell repertoires in aging, cancer and after chemotherapy. TCR beta rearrangements were amplified from peripheral blood genomic DNA. Germline lookup yields CDR1 MRHNA and CDR2 SNTAGT. V lost 5 bases to trimming and J lost 7 bases, with 15 bases between them. The CDR3 loop spans 14 amino acids. TRB rearrangements spanning V, D and J were amplified using mixed TRB-A/B primers. TCRdb reanalysed the multiplex PCR reads using MiXCR and keeps one entry per CDR3 protein. Seen here are 4,000 to 4,500 distinct CDR3 sequences, 25% to 30% observed once, and the top ten hold 33%.

This clonotype was obtained from a human donor with a blood cancer. The rearrangement uses TRBV6-4 and TRBJ2-4, with D perhaps matching TRBD1 (5 bases). Input material: blood. The CDR3 nucleotides are TGTGCCAGCAGTCCCTCTGGGGCACAGAACATTCAGTACTTC. Amino acids: CASSPSGAQNIQYF.